This note documents a single T cell receptor beta chain sequence. Its target is unknown. TCRdb's table, derived via immunoSEQ multiplex PCR, lists solely in-frame clones and lacks some. The sample shows tens of thousands of clones, about 96% of them seen only once. Trimming removed 1 base from V and 6 bases from J, with 13 bases in between. Germline values: CDR1 SGHTA, CDR2 FQGNSA. This CDR3 has 15 amino acids. The data are from a study of cytomegalovirus exposure and HLA in healthy donors. Study findings and constraints: Reportedly, diagnosis of cytomegalovirus status by the classifier showed high specificity and sensitivity.

Sequencing used PBMCs. J is TRBJ2-4 and V is TRBV7-2; a possible D gene is TRBD1 (5 bases). The clonotype comes from a young man in good health and CMV-seronegative. CDR3 nucleotides: TGTGCCAGCAGCTTAGACAGGCCCCGAGGAAACATTCAGTACTTC. Protein sequence: CASSLDRPRGNIQYF.